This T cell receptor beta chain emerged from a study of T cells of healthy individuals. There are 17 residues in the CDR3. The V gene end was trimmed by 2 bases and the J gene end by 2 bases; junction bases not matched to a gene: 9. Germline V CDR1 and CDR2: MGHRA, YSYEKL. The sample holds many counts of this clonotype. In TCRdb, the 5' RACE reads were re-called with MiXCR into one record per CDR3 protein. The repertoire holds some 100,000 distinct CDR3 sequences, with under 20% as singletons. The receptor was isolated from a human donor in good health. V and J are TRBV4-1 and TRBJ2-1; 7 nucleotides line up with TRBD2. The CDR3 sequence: CASSQRTGGGPYNEQFF. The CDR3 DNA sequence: TGCGCCAGCAGCCAACGAACGGGGGGAGGCCCCTACAATGAGCAGTTCTTC.